The 2 T cell receptor beta chains given below trace back to one sample, sequenced in a study of cytomegalovirus exposure and HLA in healthy donors. In the PCR, 60 Vbeta and 13 Jbeta primers were used. The assay was immunoSEQ multiplex PCR, and TCRdb's table has in-frame clones only and misses some. The sample includes around 150,000 clones, 60% to 85% of them seen just once. Sample: PBMCs. The receptors originated from a man aged 25 to 40 in good health and CMV-seropositive.

The chain joins TRBV7-9 to TRBJ1-1, with 7 bases identical to TRBD1. Germline CDR1 reads SEHNR; CDR2 reads FQNEAQ (reference sequence). V lost 3 bases, J lost 0 bases, and 10 bases stayed unmatched. The CDR3 totals 17 residues. In DNA form, the CDR3 reads TGTGCCAGCAGCTTCGGCGGCGAAAGGGGGCTGAACACTGAAGCTTTCTTT. Its translation: CASSFGGERGLNTEAFF.

The chain is built from TRBV5-4 and TRBJ2-7, with D perhaps TRBD2 (6 bases). CDR3 length: 15 residues. Germline V gene sequence: CDR1 SGHNT, CDR2 YYREEE (reference sequence). Deletions cut 4 bases from V and 3 bases from J, with 17 bases between. In DNA form, the CDR3 reads TGTGCCAGCAGCACCCTCGCGGGGCCCCTCTACGAGCAGTACTTC. It codes for CASSTLAGPLYEQYF.